Listed below are T cell receptor beta chains from one sample, sequenced in a study of blood T cell repertoires in COVID-19. Generated by immunoSEQ multiplex PCR, the TCRdb table keeps only in-frame clones and is missing some. The profile shows a few hundred thousand clones, around 86% of them singletons. The material sequenced was peripheral blood. Receptor source: a woman in her 70s with COVID-19, enrolled during active disease. The conserved cysteine and the conserved F or W are not part of the CDR3 here. Clone size is stated in some rows and not others, as once, few, many or a class when expanded.

J gene	clone size	V gene	CDR3 protein
TRBJ1-4	once	TRBV3-1/TRBV3-2	ASSQIGTGNEKLF
TRBJ1-2	NA	TRBV30	AWSGGPYGYT
TRBJ2-7	few	TRBV30	AWVGQGMAYEQY
TRBJ1-2	NA	TRBV7-2	ASSSQGQGGYGYT
TRBJ2-3	NA	TRBV5-1	ASSSGVGTGGTDTQY
TRBJ2-1	NA	TRBV3-1/TRBV3-2	ASSQDYGVTEQF
TRBJ2-7	NA	TRBV30	AWSFIAGAQY
TRBJ1-1	NA	TRBV2	ASSDQGARTEAF
TRBJ2-3	NA	TRBV25-1	ASSEFTVGTDTQY
TRBJ2-5	NA	TRBV6-5	ASSGPTGLGETQY
TRBJ2-7	NA	TRBV2	ASKLGGGATPPYEQY
TRBJ2-3	NA	TRBV7-2	ASSRLAGVSDTQY
TRBJ1-2	NA	TRBV5-5	ASSFWDRWGYT
TRBJ1-2	NA	TRBV20-1	SASGPGQGHGYT
TRBJ1-2	NA	TRBV27	ASSPRPHNSQGGYT
TRBJ1-4	NA	TRBV7-9	ASSLGQANEKLF
TRBJ2-3	NA	TRBV28	ASKHSSTDTQY
TRBJ2-1	NA	TRBV29-1	SVDTGGHEQF
TRBJ1-1	NA	TRBV14	ASSKTFRSIGVGDTEAF
TRBJ2-1	NA	TRBV19	ASRKVGVHNEQF
TRBJ1-2	NA	TRBV9	ASSATGNYGYT
TRBJ2-3	NA	TRBV5-4	ASSLGGRAVGTDTQY
TRBJ1-4	NA	TRBV28	ASSFRQGLNEKLF
TRBJ2-2	NA	TRBV7-2	ASAWGGSNTGELF
TRBJ1-1	NA	TRBV12-3/TRBV12-4	ASRAGRQTAF
TRBJ2-1	NA	TRBV6-2/TRBV6-3	ASSYSPGSPNNNEQF
TRBJ1-2	once	TRBV7-9	ASSLAGAGKNYGYT
TRBJ1-5	NA	TRBV6-4	ASSDSMTGIPINQPQH
TRBJ2-2	NA	TRBV9	ASSPQGRGAGELF
TRBJ1-4	NA	TRBV28	ASSLGTAFNEKLF
TRBJ1-2	NA	TRBV13	ASSLGLEGRDGYT
TRBJ2-1	NA	TRBV5-3	ARSRHPGQGPSHQNEQF
TRBJ1-4	once	TRBV27	ASSLAGQEKLF
TRBJ2-6	NA	TRBV5-4	ASSLGGSTGILSGANVLT
TRBJ2-2	NA	TRBV5-4	ASIRQGDTGELF
TRBJ2-1	once	TRBV6-5	ASSYPGTAYNEQF
TRBJ2-3	NA	TRBV11-3	ASSSRGTDTQY
TRBJ2-5	NA	TRBV13	ASSSPQSGQETQY
TRBJ2-1	NA	TRBV2	ASSDTGAQHDEQF
TRBJ1-2	NA	TRBV2	ASGGRPINYGYT
TRBJ1-6	few	TRBV28	ASSTQVVAGQGYSPLH
TRBJ1-2	NA	TRBV6-2/TRBV6-3	ASSDGLYYGYT
TRBJ2-7	NA	TRBV6-5	ASGTSAGATYEQY
TRBJ2-5	NA	TRBV28	ASNIGTGYQETQY
TRBJ2-1	NA	TRBV5-1	ASSFSGNEQF
TRBJ2-1	NA	TRBV6-2/TRBV6-3	ASSPLGLAGSNEQF
TRBJ2-7	NA	TRBV19	ASKGTAYF
TRBJ1-1	NA	TRBV28	ASSPGGWTEAF
TRBJ2-1	NA	TRBV30	AWISGKYNEQF
TRBJ1-3	NA	TRBV7-9	ASSRDGTVLNTIY
TRBJ1-1	NA	TRBV28	ASSSIGTPNTEAF
TRBJ2-2	NA	TRBV2	ASRGTGATNTGELF
TRBJ1-2	NA	TRBV5-1	ASSYQGASYGYT
TRBJ2-3	few	TRBV6-5	ASSYDSADTQY
TRBJ1-2	NA	TRBV14	ASSQDSWVDRGGYT